The T cell receptor beta chain described here comes from a study of radiotherapy plus CTLA-4 blockade in lung cancer. This clone was counted once. The target antigen is unknown. Assay used: immunoSEQ multiplex PCR; TCRdb lists only in-frame clones, some missing. There are 100,000 or so clones in the sample; roughly 85% occur only once, and roughly a quarter lies in the top ten. Study results and caveats: Blood saw expansion of tumor-derived TCR clones after radiotherapy plus ipilimumab. Early blood T cell clone changes and increased post-radiation serum interferon-beta were reportedly the strongest response predictors.

Germline V gene lookup returns CDR1 SGHTA and CDR2 FQGNSA. The length of the CDR3 is 13 residues. V dropped 4 bases and J dropped 2 bases, with 8 bases sitting between them. Enrolled patients, whose metastatic non-small-cell lung cancer was chemo-refractory, received focal radiation plus CTLA-4 blockade with ipilimumab. This TCR was recovered from a human donor with non-small cell lung cancer that progressed on radiotherapy plus ipilimumab. This material consisted of peripheral blood, taken from a patient treated with radiotherapy plus ipilimumab. This rearrangement joins TRBV7-2 to TRBJ2-5; D is possibly TRBD1 (6 bases). The DNA for the CDR3 is TGTGCCAGCAGCTCCAGGGGTCAAGAGACCCAGTACTTC. Translating gives CASSSRGQETQYF. Supplemented by reference TRBV7-2 and TRBJ2-5, the full variable domain reads GAGVSQSPSNKVTEKGKDVELRCDPISGHTALYWYRQSLGQGLEFLIYFQGNSAPDKSGLPSDRFSAERTGGSVSTLTIQRTQQEDSAVYLCASSSRGQETQYFGPGTRLLVL.